This is a list of T cell receptor beta chains from one sample in a study of control samples from healthy donors and cancer patients. Sequenced by immunoSEQ multiplex PCR; TCRdb stores in-frame clones only, minus some. The sample lists about 140,000 clones, under 95% occurring once. Sequences were obtained from blood. Receptor source: a man aged 18 to 35 in good health. The CDR3 runs from the conserved cysteine through the conserved F or W. D genes are given only for firm matches. The size of a clone is reported for some rows only, either as once, few or many, or as a class for expanded clones.

v_gene	j_gene	abundance	d_gene	CDR3aa	CDR3nt
TRBV4-1	TRBJ2-1	.	.	CASSIDHNEQFF	TGCGCCAGCAGTATCGATCACAATGAGCAGTTCTTC
TRBV13	TRBJ2-5	.	TRBD1	CASSYGQVLDQETQYF	TGTGCCAGCAGCTACGGACAGGTCTTGGACCAAGAGACCCAGTACTTC
TRBV13	TRBJ1-1	.	.	CASSLDPRGAEAFF	TGTGCCAGCAGCTTAGACCCCCGGGGGGCTGAAGCTTTCTTT
TRBV5-1	TRBJ1-2	.	TRBD1	CASSSGTGGAIYGYTF	TGCGCCAGCAGCTCCGGGACAGGGGGCGCAATCTATGGCTACACCTTC
TRBV28	TRBJ1-4	.	.	CASSLRATNEKLFF	TGTGCCAGCAGTTTACGGGCAACTAATGAAAAACTGTTTTTT
TRBV18	TRBJ2-1	.	TRBD2	CASSRGLAGGDNEQFF	TGTGCCAGCTCACGAGGACTAGCGGGGGGAGACAATGAGCAGTTCTTC
TRBV7-2	TRBJ2-5	.	TRBD2	CASSLGLAEYQETQYF	TGTGCCAGCAGCCTGGGACTAGCGGAGTACCAAGAGACCCAGTACTTC
TRBV18	TRBJ2-3	.	.	CASSPKSGSSTDTQYF	TGTGCCAGCTCACCAAAGAGCGGTTCTAGCACAGATACGCAGTATTTT
TRBV6-5	TRBJ2-2	.	.	CASSYGNGDRGELFF	TGTGCCAGCAGTTACGGCAACGGGGACCGCGGGGAGCTGTTTTTT
TRBV19	TRBJ1-4	.	.	CASSILTAKNEKLFF	TGTGCCAGTAGTATCCTGACGGCAAAAAATGAAAAACTGTTTTTT
TRBV7-3	TRBJ2-3	.	.	CASSLLASSTDTQYF	TGTGCCAGCAGCTTACTCGCTAGCAGCACAGATACGCAGTATTTT
TRBV6-5	TRBJ2-2	.	.	CASSRAGYTGELFF	TGTGCCAGCAGTCGGGCGGGGTACACCGGGGAGCTGTTTTTT
TRBV29-1	TRBJ1-1	.	.	CSLRDPPNTEAFF	TGCAGCCTGCGGGACCCGCCTAACACTGAAGCTTTCTTT
TRBV3-1/TRBV3-2	TRBJ2-5	once	TRBD1	CASSHEKGTGGYETQYF	TGTGCCAGCAGCCATGAAAAGGGGACAGGAGGTTACGAGACCCAGTACTTC
TRBV2	TRBJ2-7	.	TRBD1	CASSEDRGLGYEQYF	TGTGCCAGCAGTGAAGACAGGGGGTTAGGCTACGAGCAGTACTTC
TRBV28	TRBJ2-6	few	.	CASSVRDIGSGANVLTF	TGTGCCAGCAGTGTCAGGGATATAGGCTCTGGGGCCAACGTCCTGACTTTC
TRBV9	TRBJ2-3	.	.	CASSPRADTQYF	TGTGCCAGCAGCCCCCGGGCAGATACGCAGTATTTT
TRBV6-5	TRBJ1-2	.	.	CASSYSARYGYTF	TGTGCCAGCAGTTACTCTGCCCGCTATGGCTACACCTTC
TRBV5-1	TRBJ2-2	.	.	CASSPGIPNTGELFF	TGCGCCAGCAGTCCAGGTATACCGAACACCGGGGAGCTGTTTTTT
TRBV3-1/TRBV3-2	TRBJ1-2	.	.	CASSQAGLTTAYTF	TGTGCCAGCAGCCAAGCGGGCCTTACCACGGCCTACACCTTC
TRBV6-5	TRBJ2-7	.	.	CASLNRRLEEQYF	TGTGCCAGTCTCAACCGGAGATTGGAAGAGCAGTACTTC
TRBV9	TRBJ2-5	.	.	CASSVGTLQETQYF	TGTGCCAGCAGCGTCGGGACCCTCCAAGAGACCCAGTACTTC
TRBV28	TRBJ1-5	.	TRBD1	CASSPGQYNQPQHF	TGTGCCAGCAGTCCGGGACAGTACAATCAGCCCCAGCATTTT
TRBV28	TRBJ2-5	.	.	CASRPQLQETQYF	TGTGCCAGCAGGCCGCAGTTACAAGAGACCCAGTACTTC
TRBV7-2	TRBJ2-1	.	TRBD2	CASSPAGLGSSSSYNEQFF	TGTGCCAGCAGCCCGGCGGGACTAGGATCCTCAAGCTCCTACAATGAGCAGTTCTTC
TRBV28	TRBJ2-5	.	TRBD2	CATDGGLAARGETQYF	TGTGCCACGGACGGGGGACTAGCGGCCCGTGGGGAGACCCAGTACTTC
TRBV5-1	TRBJ2-7	.	.	CASSLGGAGVYEQYF	TGCGCCAGCAGCTTGGGCGGGGCTGGGGTGTACGAGCAGTACTTC
TRBV5-6	TRBJ2-2	.	.	CASSPTGRTGELFF	TGTGCCAGCAGCCCAACAGGGAGAACCGGGGAGCTGTTTTTT
TRBV7-9	TRBJ2-7	once	.	CASSLDSDWEQYF	TGTGCCAGCAGCTTGGATTCGGATTGGGAGCAGTACTTC
TRBV16	TRBJ1-3	.	TRBD1	CASSQSSTGENTIYF	TGTGCCAGCAGCCAATCTTCGACAGGGGAAAACACCATATATTTT
TRBV7-2	TRBJ2-6	once	.	CASSSLSSGANVLTF	TGTGCCAGCAGCTCTCTTTCTTCTGGGGCCAACGTCCTGACTTTC
TRBV7-9	TRBJ2-7	.	.	CASSLVPNLPPDPYEQYF	TGTGCCAGCAGCTTAGTACCAAACCTCCCCCCGGACCCCTACGAGCAGTACTTC
TRBV4-2	TRBJ1-1	.	.	CASSQGRTGPNTEAFF	TGTGCCAGCAGCCAGGGACGAACAGGGCCGAACACTGAAGCTTTCTTT
TRBV6-5	TRBJ1-4	.	TRBD1	CASRGTGGEEKLFF	TGTGCCAGCAGGGGGACAGGGGGCGAGGAAAAACTGTTTTTT
TRBV12-3/TRBV12-4	TRBJ2-6	once	.	CASSATGANVLTF	TGTGCCAGCTCTGCTACAGGGGCCAACGTCCTGACTTTC
TRBV24-1	TRBJ1-2	.	.	CATSRRNYGYTF	TGTGCCACCAGTCGACGAAACTATGGCTACACCTTC
TRBV4-1	TRBJ2-7	.	TRBD2	CASSQGAGGNYEQYF	TGCGCCAGCAGCCAGGGGGCGGGGGGGAACTACGAGCAGTACTTC
TRBV6-5	TRBJ2-7	once	.	CASSFGPHYEQYF	TGTGCCAGCAGTTTCGGACCACACTACGAGCAGTACTTC
TRBV6-2/TRBV6-3	TRBJ2-3	.	.	CASSYSTSRSTDTQYF	TGTGCCAGCAGTTACTCGACCAGTCGATCAACAGATACGCAGTATTTT
TRBV13	TRBJ2-1	once	TRBD2	CASSPGSGLAGEQFF	TGTGCCAGCAGCCCAGGGTCGGGACTAGCAGGTGAGCAGTTCTTC
TRBV7-9	TRBJ2-1	.	.	CASSSQRVRPYNEQFF	TGTGCCAGCAGTTCCCAGCGGGTAAGGCCCTACAATGAGCAGTTCTTC
TRBV7-2	TRBJ1-2	.	.	CASTFNSKYGYTF	TGTGCCAGCACCTTCAACAGCAAATATGGCTACACCTTC
TRBV28	TRBJ2-2	.	.	CASSLINVMGELFF	TGTGCCAGCAGCCTCATAAATGTAATGGGGGAGCTGTTTTTT
TRBV27	TRBJ2-7	.	TRBD1	CASRGTGTYEQYF	TGTGCCAGCAGAGGGACAGGGACCTACGAGCAGTACTTC
TRBV12-3/TRBV12-4	TRBJ2-7	.	TRBD1	CASSPGQTYEQYF	TGTGCCAGCAGTCCGGGACAGACCTACGAGCAGTACTTC
TRBV2	TRBJ2-7	.	.	CASSGLRDLTYEQYF	TGTGCCAGCAGTGGGCTCCGGGACCTAACCTACGAGCAGTACTTC
TRBV6-5	TRBJ2-1	.	TRBD2	CASRWRGGPGEQFF	TGTGCCAGCAGATGGCGGGGGGGCCCGGGTGAGCAGTTCTTC
TRBV4-3	TRBJ2-5	.	TRBD1	CASSHEDRLGETQYF	TGCGCCAGCAGCCACGAGGACAGGTTGGGAGAGACCCAGTACTTC
TRBV12-3/TRBV12-4	TRBJ1-2	.	.	CASSLSSPYGYTF	TGTGCCAGCAGTTTGTCCAGCCCCTATGGCTACACCTTC
TRBV19	TRBJ1-1	.	.	CASQGIEAFF	TGTGCCTCCCAAGGGATTGAAGCTTTCTTT
TRBV7-9	TRBJ2-5	.	.	CASSLRVVETQYF	TGTGCCAGCAGCTTGAGGGTTGTGGAGACCCAGTACTTC
TRBV4-1	TRBJ2-1	.	TRBD1	CASSQGGTGGYNEQFF	TGCGCCAGCAGCCAAGGTGGGACAGGGGGTTACAATGAGCAGTTCTTC
TRBV27	TRBJ1-5	.	.	CASSPGNQPQHF	TGTGCCAGCAGTCCCGGGAATCAGCCCCAGCATTTT
TRBV28	TRBJ1-2	.	.	CASSWGGTNYGYTF	TGTGCCAGCAGTTGGGGGGGCACGAACTATGGCTACACCTTC
TRBV30	TRBJ1-6	once	TRBD1	CAWSVLGQGESPLHF	TGTGCCTGGAGTGTACTGGGACAGGGTGAGAGTCCCCTCCACTTT